This TCR beta chain was recorded in a study of blood T cell repertoires in COVID-19. About the research overall: Samples of COVID-19 (acute and convalescent) were obtained from the United States, Italy and Spain. T cells, B-cell-depleted T cells, or PBMCs supplied cDNA or gDNA.

V gave up 3 bases and J gave up 5 bases, with 11 bases separating them. The CDR3 extends over 14 amino acids. Authors' processing steps: Amplification with reference gene primers provided the estimates of nucleated cell counts. Assay used: immunoSEQ multiplex PCR; TCRdb lists only in-frame clones, some missing. V, J and clone size derive from that table, while D and trimming were established from the DNA sequence. The sample has approximately 40,000 clones, roughly 85% seen once. Material: peripheral blood. The sequence was obtained from a human donor in a cohort sampled during active COVID-19. The genes are TRBV23-1 and TRBJ2-1; D is ambiguous. TRBV23-1 is designated an ORF whose function remains uncertain. The CDR3 DNA sequence: TGCGCCAGCAGTCAGCACCGAGAGGACAATGAGCAGTTCTTC. This sequence encodes CASSQHREDNEQFF.